The present entry profiles one TCR beta chain with its context. Its antigen is not known. Germline V CDR1 and CDR2: MDHEN, SYDVKM. V lost 8 bases and J lost 5; bases outside the gene matches: 10. This CDR3 comprises 15 residues. The study ran its PCR with 60 Vbeta and 13 Jbeta primers. Only in-frame clones appear in the TCRdb table, and some are missing; sequencing was by immunoSEQ multiplex PCR. The sample consists of 150,000 to 200,000 clones, around 81% of them appearing once. The sample is drawn from a study of cytomegalovirus exposure and HLA in healthy donors. Study-level points and caveats: Within the data, a cluster of highly shared sequence variants was likely a sequencing artifact. Specific recognition of CMV antigens was confirmed in vitro for a few chains (all CMV-associated). Most TCR beta V segments were productive about 87% or about 30% of the time in an earlier analysis.

The specimen was PBMCs. The chain carries TRBV28 and TRBJ1-1, with 11 nucleotides matching TRBD1. The receptor was isolated from a man younger than 45 in good health and CMV-seronegative. The DNA for the CDR3 is TGTGCCAGCCGTATGCCGGACAGGGGGCGAACTGAAGCTTTCTTT. It specifies CASRMPDRGRTEAFF.